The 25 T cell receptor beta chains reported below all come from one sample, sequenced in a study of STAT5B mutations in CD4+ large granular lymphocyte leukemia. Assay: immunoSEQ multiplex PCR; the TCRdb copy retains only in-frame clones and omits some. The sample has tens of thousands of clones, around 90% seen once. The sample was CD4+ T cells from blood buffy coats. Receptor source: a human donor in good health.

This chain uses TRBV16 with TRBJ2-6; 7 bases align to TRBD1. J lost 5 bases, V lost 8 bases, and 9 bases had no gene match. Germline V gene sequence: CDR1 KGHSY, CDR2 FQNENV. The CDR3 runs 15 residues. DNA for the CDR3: TGTGCCAGCCGCGGGCGACAGGGCCGGGCCAACGTCCTGACTTTC. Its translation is CASRGRQGRANVLTF.

The CDR3: CASSLGDRGSNTIYF. The CDR3 DNA reads as TGTGCCAGCAGTTTAGGGGACCGCGGCTCAAACACCATATATTTT. The chain links TRBV28 to TRBJ1-3; D is perhaps TRBD1 (5 bases). The CDR3 covers 15 residues. Per the germline V gene, CDR1 is MDHEN and CDR2 is SYDVKM. V was trimmed by 2 bases and J by 6 bases, leaving 14 bases between them.

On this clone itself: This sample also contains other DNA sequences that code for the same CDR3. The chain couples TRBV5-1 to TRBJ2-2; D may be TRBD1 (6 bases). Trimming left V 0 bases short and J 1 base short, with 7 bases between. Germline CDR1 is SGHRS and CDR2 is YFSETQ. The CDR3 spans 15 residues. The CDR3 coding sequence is TGCGCCAGCAGCTTGGGACAGGAGAACACCGGGGAGCTGTTTTTT. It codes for CASSLGQENTGELFF. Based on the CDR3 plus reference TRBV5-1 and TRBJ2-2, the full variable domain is KAGVTQTPRYLIKTRGQQVTLSCSPISGHRSVSWYQQTPGQGLQFLFEYFSETQRNKGNFPGRFSGRQFSNSRSEMNVSTLELGDSALYLCASSLGQENTGELFFGEGSRLTVL.

The CDR3 bases are TGTGCCAGCAGCTTAGAGCCTCTGGGGCGGTACGAGCAGTACTTC. Its protein product is CASSLEPLGRYEQYF. This chain joins TRBV7-2 and TRBJ2-7; tentative D call: TRBD1 (5 bases). The CDR3 runs to 15 residues. Germline V CDR1 and CDR2: SGHTA, FQGNSA. Trimming shortened V by 1 base and J by 4 bases, and 14 bases separated the two germline ends.

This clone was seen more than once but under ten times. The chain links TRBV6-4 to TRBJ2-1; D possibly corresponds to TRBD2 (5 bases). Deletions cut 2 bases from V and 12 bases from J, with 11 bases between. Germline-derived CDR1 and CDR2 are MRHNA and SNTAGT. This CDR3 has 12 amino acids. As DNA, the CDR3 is TGTGCCAGCAGTGACGGGCAAGGAGGGCAGTTCTTC. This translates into CASSDGQGGQFF.

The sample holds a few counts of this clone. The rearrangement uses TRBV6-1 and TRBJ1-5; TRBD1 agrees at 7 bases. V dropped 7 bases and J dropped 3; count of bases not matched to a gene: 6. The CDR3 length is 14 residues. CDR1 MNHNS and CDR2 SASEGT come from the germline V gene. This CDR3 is CASTKGQNNQPQHF. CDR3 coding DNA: TGTGCCAGCACGAAGGGACAGAACAATCAGCCCCAGCATTTT.

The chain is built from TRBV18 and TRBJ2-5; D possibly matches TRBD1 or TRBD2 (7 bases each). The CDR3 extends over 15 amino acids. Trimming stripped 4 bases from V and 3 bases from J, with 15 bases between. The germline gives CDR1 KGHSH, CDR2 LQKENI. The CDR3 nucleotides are TGTGCCAGCTCACTGAGCGGGACAGCTAAAGAGACCCAGTACTTC. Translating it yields CASSLSGTAKETQYF.

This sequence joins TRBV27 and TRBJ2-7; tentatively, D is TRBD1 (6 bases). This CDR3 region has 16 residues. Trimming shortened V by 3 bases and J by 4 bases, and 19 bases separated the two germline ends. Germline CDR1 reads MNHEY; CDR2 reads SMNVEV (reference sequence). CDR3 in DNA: TGTGCCAGCAGTTTTTCCCGGACAGAGCGACTTTACGAGCAGTACTTC. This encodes CASSFSRTERLYEQYF.

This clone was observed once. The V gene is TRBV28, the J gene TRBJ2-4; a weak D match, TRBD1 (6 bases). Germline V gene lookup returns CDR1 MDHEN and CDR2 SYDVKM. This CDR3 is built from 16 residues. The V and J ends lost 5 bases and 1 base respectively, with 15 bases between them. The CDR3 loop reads CASSEQGLTAKNIQYF. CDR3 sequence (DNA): TGTGCCAGCAGTGAACAGGGTCTTACGGCCAAAAACATTCAGTACTTC.

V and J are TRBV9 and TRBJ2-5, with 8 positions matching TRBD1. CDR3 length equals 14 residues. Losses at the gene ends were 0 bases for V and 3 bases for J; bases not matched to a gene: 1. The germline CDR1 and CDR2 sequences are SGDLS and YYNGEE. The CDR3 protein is CASSVATGEETQYF. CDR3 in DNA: TGTGCCAGCAGCGTAGCGACAGGGGAAGAGACCCAGTACTTC.

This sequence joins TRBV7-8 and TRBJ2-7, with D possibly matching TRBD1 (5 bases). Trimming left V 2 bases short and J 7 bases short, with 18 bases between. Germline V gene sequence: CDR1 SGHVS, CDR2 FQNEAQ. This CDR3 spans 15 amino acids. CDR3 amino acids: CASSLKGFSQLEQYF. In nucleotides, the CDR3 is TGTGCCAGCAGCTTAAAGGGGTTTAGTCAACTTGAGCAGTACTTC.

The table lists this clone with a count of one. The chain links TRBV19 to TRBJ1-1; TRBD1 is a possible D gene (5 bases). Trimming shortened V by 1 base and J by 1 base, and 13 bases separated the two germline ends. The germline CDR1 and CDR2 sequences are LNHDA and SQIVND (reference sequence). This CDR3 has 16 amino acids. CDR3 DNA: TGTGCCAGTAGTATAGGGTGGCGGGGACCGAACACTGAAGCTTTCTTT. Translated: CASSIGWRGPNTEAFF.

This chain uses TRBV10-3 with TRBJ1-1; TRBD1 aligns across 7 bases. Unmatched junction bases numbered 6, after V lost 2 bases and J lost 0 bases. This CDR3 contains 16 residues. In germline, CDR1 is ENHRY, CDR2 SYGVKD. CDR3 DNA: TGTGCCATCAGTGAGGGGATGGGACAGATGAACACTGAAGCTTTCTTT. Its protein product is CAISEGMGQMNTEAFF.

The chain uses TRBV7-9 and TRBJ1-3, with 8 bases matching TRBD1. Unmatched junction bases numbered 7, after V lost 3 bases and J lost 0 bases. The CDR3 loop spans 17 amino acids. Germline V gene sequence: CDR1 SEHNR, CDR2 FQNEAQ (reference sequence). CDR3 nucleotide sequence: TGTGCCAGCAGCTTCGGACAGGGAGGGAGCTCTGGAAACACCATATATTTT. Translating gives CASSFGQGGSSGNTIYF.

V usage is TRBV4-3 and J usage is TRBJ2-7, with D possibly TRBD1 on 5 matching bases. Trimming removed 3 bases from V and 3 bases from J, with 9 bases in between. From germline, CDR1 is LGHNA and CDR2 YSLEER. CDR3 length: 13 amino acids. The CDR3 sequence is CASSQDQGYEQYF. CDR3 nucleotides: TGCGCCAGCAGCCAGGACCAGGGCTACGAGCAGTACTTC.

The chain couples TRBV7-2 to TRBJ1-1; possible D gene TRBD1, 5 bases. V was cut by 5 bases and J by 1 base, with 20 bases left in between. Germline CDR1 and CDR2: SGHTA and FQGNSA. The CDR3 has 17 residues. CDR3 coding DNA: TGTGCCAGCAGCGTAGGAGAGGGGACCCCCTCGAACACTGAAGCTTTCTTT. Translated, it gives CASSVGEGTPSNTEAFF.

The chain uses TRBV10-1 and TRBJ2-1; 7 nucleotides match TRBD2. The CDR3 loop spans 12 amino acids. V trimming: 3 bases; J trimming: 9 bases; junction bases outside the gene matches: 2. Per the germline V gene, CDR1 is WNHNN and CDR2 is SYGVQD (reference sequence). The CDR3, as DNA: TGCGCCAGCAGTGATGGGGGGGGTGAGCAGTTCTTC. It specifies CASSDGGGEQFF.

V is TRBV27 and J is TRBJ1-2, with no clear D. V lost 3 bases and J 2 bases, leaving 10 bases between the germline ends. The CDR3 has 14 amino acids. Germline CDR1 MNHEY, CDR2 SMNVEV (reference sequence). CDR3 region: CASSLADSNYGYTF. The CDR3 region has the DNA TGTGCCAGCAGTTTGGCAGACTCAAACTATGGCTACACCTTC.

The CDR3 DNA reads TGTGCCAGCAGCTTTTCGGGGAACACTGAAGCTTTCTTT. Translating it yields CASSFSGNTEAFF. V and J are TRBV7-9 and TRBJ1-1; D uncertain. Between the trimmed V and J ends, which lost 3 bases and 1 base, there was a span of 6 bases. This CDR3 comprises 13 residues. Germline CDR1 reads SEHNR; CDR2 reads FQNEAQ (reference sequence).

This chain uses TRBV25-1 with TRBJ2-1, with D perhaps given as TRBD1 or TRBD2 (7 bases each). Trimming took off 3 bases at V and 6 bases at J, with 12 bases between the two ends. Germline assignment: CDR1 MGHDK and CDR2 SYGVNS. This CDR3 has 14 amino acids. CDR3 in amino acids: CASSEGGGRNEQFF. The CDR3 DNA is TGTGCCAGCAGTGAGGGAGGGGGCCGCAATGAGCAGTTCTTC.

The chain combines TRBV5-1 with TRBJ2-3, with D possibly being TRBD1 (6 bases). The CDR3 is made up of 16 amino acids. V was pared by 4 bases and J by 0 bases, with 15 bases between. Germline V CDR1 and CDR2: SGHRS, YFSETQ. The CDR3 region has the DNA TGCGCCAGCAGCCCGGCAGGGGCGGGTAGCACAGATACGCAGTATTTT. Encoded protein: CASSPAGAGSTDTQYF.

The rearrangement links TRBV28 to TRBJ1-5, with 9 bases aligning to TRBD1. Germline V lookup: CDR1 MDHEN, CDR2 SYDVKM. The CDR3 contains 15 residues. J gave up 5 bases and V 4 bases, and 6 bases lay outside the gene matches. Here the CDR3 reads CASSSGQGRYQPQHF. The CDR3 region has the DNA TGTGCCAGCAGTTCCGGACAGGGGAGGTATCAGCCCCAGCATTTT. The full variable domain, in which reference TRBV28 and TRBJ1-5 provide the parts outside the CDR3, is DVKVTQSSRYLVKRTGEKVFLECVQDMDHENMFWYRQDPGLGLRLIYFSYDVKMKEKGDIPEGYSVSREKKERFSLILESASTNQTSMYLCASSSGQGRYQPQHFGDGTRLSIL.

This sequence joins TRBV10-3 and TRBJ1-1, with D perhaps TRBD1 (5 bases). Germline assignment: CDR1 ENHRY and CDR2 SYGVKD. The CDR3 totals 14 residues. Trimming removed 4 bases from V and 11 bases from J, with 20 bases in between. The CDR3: CAISAPRGELPAFF. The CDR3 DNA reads TGTGCCATCAGTGCTCCGCGAGGGGAGCTTCCGGCTTTCTTT.

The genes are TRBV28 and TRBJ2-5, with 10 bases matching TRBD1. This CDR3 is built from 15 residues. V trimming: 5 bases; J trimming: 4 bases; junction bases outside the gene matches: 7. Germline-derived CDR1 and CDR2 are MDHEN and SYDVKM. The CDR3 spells CASSTRQGAGETQYF. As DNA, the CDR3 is TGTGCCAGCAGTACCCGACAGGGGGCGGGAGAGACCCAGTACTTC.

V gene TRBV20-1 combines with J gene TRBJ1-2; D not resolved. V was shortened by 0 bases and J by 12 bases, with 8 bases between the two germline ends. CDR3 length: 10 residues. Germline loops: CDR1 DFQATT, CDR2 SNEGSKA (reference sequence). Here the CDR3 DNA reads TGCAGTGCTAGAGATCCTCAGGACACCTTC. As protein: CSARDPQDTF.